This TCR beta chain was identified in a study of early T cells in non-severe SARS-CoV-2 infection. CDR3 length: 14 residues. Germline trimming cut 3 bases from V and 7 bases from J; bases unmatched to any gene: 6. Germline V gene data show CDR1 as LNHDA and CDR2 as SQIVND (reference sequence). The table lists this clonotype with many counts. In the library, individual cDNA molecules carried attached unique molecular identifiers. TCRdb recomputed calls from the 5' RACE reads with MiXCR, one row per CDR3 protein. The table lists 45,000 to 75,000 distinct CDR3 sequences, around 10% of them singletons. The gene calls are TRBV19 and TRBJ2-1; 7 bases line up with TRBD2. This sequence was found in an adult who was a healthcare worker with PCR-confirmed SARS-CoV-2 infection or an uninfected control (not recorded which). Material for sequencing was whole blood. The CDR3 sequence: CASSIPGTKNEQFF. DNA of the CDR3: TGTGCCAGTAGTATCCCCGGGACTAAAAATGAGCAGTTCTTC.